The 28 T cell receptor beta chains below were found in one sample sequenced in a study of monozygotic twins with inflammatory bowel disease. TCRdb reprocessed the 5' RACE reads, with one entry per CDR3 protein and no DNA. This sample lists about 85,000 distinct CDR3 sequences; its ten largest clones have less than 8%. The material sequenced was blood. The receptors come from a human donor with ulcerative colitis or Crohn's disease, or a healthy co-twin of an affected twin (not recorded which).

This chain links TRBV10-3 with TRBJ1-5; checking the TCRdb D call of TRBD1 is not possible without DNA. The CDR3 contains 15 residues. Germline V gives CDR1 ENHRY, CDR2 SYGVKD. The CDR3 is CATTEGQGSNQPQHF.

This rearrangement joins TRBV15 to TRBJ1-1. Germline V CDR1 and CDR2: LNHNV, YYDKDF (reference sequence). This CDR3 comprises 13 residues. CDR3 sequence: CATSRAGNTEAFF.

V usage is TRBV5-1 and J usage is TRBJ1-4; TCRdb's assignment of TRBD1 cannot be checked, as there is no DNA. This CDR3 has 16 amino acids. Germline CDR1 SGHRS, CDR2 YFSETQ. The CDR3 sequence is CASSLFDRGRGEKLFF.

V and J are TRBV20-1 and TRBJ2-2; the TCRdb D gene call, TRBD1, has no DNA to confirm it. This CDR3 spans 15 amino acids. Germline CDR1 reads DFQATT; CDR2 reads SNEGSKA (reference sequence). The CDR3 sequence is CSARGRTVGTGELFF.

The V gene is TRBV20-1, the J gene TRBJ2-5; lacking DNA, the TRBD1 call made by TCRdb goes unchecked. The length of the CDR3 is 13 residues. The germline gives CDR1 DFQATT, CDR2 SNEGSKA (reference sequence). The CDR3 here is CSAIDRVGETQYF.

The J gene is TRBJ1-2, the V gene TRBV20-1; the D call of TRBD1 rests on TCRdb alone, since no DNA is present to check it. There are 14 residues in the CDR3. Germline-derived CDR1 and CDR2 are DFQATT and SNEGSKA (reference sequence). The chain's CDR3 is CSASQGVENYGYTF.

The chain combines TRBV7-6 with TRBJ2-3; TCRdb's assignment of TRBD2 cannot be checked, as there is no DNA. The CDR3 spans 15 residues. The germline V gene encodes CDR1 SGHVS and CDR2 FNYEAQ. CDR3: CASSLASAGTDTQYF.

The CDR3 spells CATSRDNRFSGRETQYF. The rearrangement links TRBV15 to TRBJ2-5; TCRdb's D call of TRBD1 is untestable without DNA. This CDR3 spans 17 amino acids. Germline loops: CDR1 LNHNV, CDR2 YYDKDF (reference sequence).

This chain connects TRBV7-9 to TRBJ2-1; there is no DNA to check the TCRdb D call of TRBD2. Germline CDR1 SEHNR, CDR2 FQNEAQ (reference sequence). This CDR3 has 15 residues. Here the CDR3 reads CASSLLAGGLNEQFF.

The gene calls are TRBV5-1 and TRBJ2-2; the D call of TRBD1 rests on TCRdb alone, since no DNA is present to check it. The germline CDR1 and CDR2 sequences are SGHRS and YFSETQ. There are 15 residues in the CDR3. CDR3: CASSQEGGPAGELFF.

This chain uses TRBV7-2 with TRBJ2-3; the D call of TRBD1 rests on TCRdb alone, since no DNA is present to check it. Germline CDR1 and CDR2: SGHTA and FQGNSA. The length of the CDR3 is 16 residues. This CDR3 is CASSSRTQGWTDTQYF.

This chain joins TRBV5-6 and TRBJ2-3; TCRdb designates TRBD2, a call that cannot be tested without DNA. The germline gives CDR1 SGHDT, CDR2 YYEEEE. CDR3 length equals 15 residues. CDR3 in amino acids: CASSSQRGGVDTQYF.

The CDR3 spells CASSLDRYEQYF. This sequence joins TRBV5-6 and TRBJ2-7. The germline gives CDR1 SGHDT, CDR2 YYEEEE. The CDR3 is made up of 12 amino acids. The entire variable domain, with the rest obtained from reference TRBV5-6 and TRBJ2-7, is as follows: DAGVTQSPTHLIKTRGQQVTLRCSPKSGHDTVSWYQQALGQGPQFIFQYYEEEERQRGNFPDRFSGHQFPNYSSELNVNALLLGDSALYLCASSLDRYEQYFGPGTRLTVT.

The V gene is TRBV20-1, the J gene TRBJ2-7; TCRdb's assignment of TRBD2 cannot be checked, as there is no DNA. The germline V gene encodes CDR1 DFQATT and CDR2 SNEGSKA (reference sequence). The CDR3 is 14 amino acids. The CDR3 loop reads CSARKRGGSYEQYF.

The chain joins TRBV12-3 or TRBV12-4 to TRBJ1-5; TCRdb designates TRBD1, a call that cannot be tested without DNA. The CDR3 has 14 amino acids. The CDR3: CASSSRDRGQPQHF.

The chain couples TRBV5-1 to TRBJ1-1; the TCRdb call, TRBD1, lacks DNA for checking. This CDR3 contains 13 residues. CDR1 is SGHRS and CDR2 is YFSETQ in the germline V gene. The CDR3 here is CASSSTGDTEAFF.

The V call is TRBV5-6, the J call TRBJ2-1; lacking DNA, the TRBD2 call made by TCRdb goes unchecked. The CDR3 runs to 15 residues. Germline CDR1 and CDR2: SGHDT and YYEEEE. The CDR3: CASSAPSGGLREQFF.

The CDR3 protein is CASSFRGTTEAFF. J is TRBJ1-1 and V is TRBV7-2; TCRdb calls TRBD1, which cannot be checked without DNA. Germline V gene data show CDR1 as SGHTA and CDR2 as FQGNSA. The CDR3 length is 13 residues.

CDR3: CASSTKGYEQYF. The genes are TRBV12-3 or TRBV12-4 and TRBJ2-7; lacking DNA, the TRBD1 call made by TCRdb goes unchecked. The CDR3 is 12 amino acids.

The rearrangement links TRBV15 to TRBJ1-2. Germline V gives CDR1 LNHNV, CDR2 YYDKDF (reference sequence). CDR3 size: 13 residues. The CDR3: CATSREPNYGYTF.

V and J are TRBV5-1 and TRBJ2-2; checking the TCRdb D call of TRBD1 is not possible without DNA. Germline V gives CDR1 SGHRS, CDR2 YFSETQ. This CDR3 has 15 residues. CDR3 sequence: CASSPHRGNTGELFF.

V and J are TRBV5-1 and TRBJ2-1; TCRdb picks TRBD2, but there is no DNA to check that call. In germline, CDR1 is SGHRS, CDR2 YFSETQ. CDR3 length: 15 residues. The CDR3 sequence is CASSFTSGGADEQFF.

The V gene is TRBV5-1, the J gene TRBJ1-4. Germline values: CDR1 SGHRS, CDR2 YFSETQ. This CDR3 has 15 amino acids. CDR3 amino acids: CASTRTFATNEKLFF.

This chain links TRBV20-1 with TRBJ2-7. This CDR3 has 14 amino acids. Germline V lookup: CDR1 DFQATT, CDR2 SNEGSKA (reference sequence). The CDR3 protein is CSAARPDGTYEQYF.

This chain's CDR3 is CASSYGTTNTEAFF. J is TRBJ1-1 and V is TRBV11-2; TCRdb's assignment of TRBD1 cannot be checked, as there is no DNA. The CDR3 loop spans 14 amino acids. Per germline, CDR1 SGHAT and CDR2 FQNNGV.

The chain uses TRBV5-8 and TRBJ2-1; TCRdb indicates TRBD1, and absent DNA this call remains unverified. The CDR3 has 15 residues. Germline CDR1 SGHTS, CDR2 YDEGEE. The CDR3 sequence: CARTRGGTSYNEQFF.

The chain joins TRBV20-1 to TRBJ2-1; the D gene TCRdb calls, TRBD1, cannot be checked with no DNA. Germline CDR1 DFQATT, CDR2 SNEGSKA (reference sequence). This CDR3 spans 15 amino acids. The CDR3 reads CSARDRTGGHNEQFF.

The gene calls are TRBV2 and TRBJ2-1; the D gene TCRdb calls, TRBD1, cannot be checked with no DNA. Germline CDR1 reads SNHLY; CDR2 reads FYNNEI. The CDR3 is 15 amino acids. CDR3 amino acids: CASRPRDRANNEQFF.